Listed here is a single T cell receptor beta chain. Its antigen is currently unknown. The CDR3 is 15 residues long. Per germline, CDR1 LNHDA and CDR2 SQIVND (reference sequence). Trimming took 6 bases from V and 4 from J; bases not matched to a gene: 11. This specimen belongs to a study of cytomegalovirus exposure and HLA in healthy donors. Study-wide findings and caveats: Most TCR sequences proved rare, with some public TCRs found in many donors.

PCR involved 60 Vbeta and 13 Jbeta primers. Repertoires were generated with immunoSEQ multiplex PCR, while TCRdb's copy carries only in-frame clones and drops some. The listing records 110,000 to 150,000 clones. Sequencing input: PBMCs. V is TRBV19 and J is TRBJ2-5; 7 nucleotides align to TRBD2. The receptor was isolated from a male donor in good health and CMV-seronegative. The CDR3 sequence is CASSRWGGGGETQYF. The CDR3 coding sequence is TGTGCCAGTAGCCGTTGGGGGGGTGGAGGAGAGACCCAGTACTTC.